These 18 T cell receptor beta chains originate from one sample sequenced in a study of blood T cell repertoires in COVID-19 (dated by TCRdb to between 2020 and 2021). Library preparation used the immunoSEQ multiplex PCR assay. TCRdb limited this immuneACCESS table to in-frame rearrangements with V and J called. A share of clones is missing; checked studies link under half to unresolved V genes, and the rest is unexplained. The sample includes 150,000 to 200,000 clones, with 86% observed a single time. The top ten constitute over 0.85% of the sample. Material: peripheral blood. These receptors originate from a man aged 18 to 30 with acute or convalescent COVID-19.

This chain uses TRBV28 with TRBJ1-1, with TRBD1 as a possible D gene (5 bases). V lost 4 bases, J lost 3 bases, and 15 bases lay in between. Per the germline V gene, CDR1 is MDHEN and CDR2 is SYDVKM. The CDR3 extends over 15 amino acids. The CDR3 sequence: CASSSTPSGHTEAFF. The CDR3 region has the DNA TGTGCCAGCAGTTCCACCCCCTCAGGGCACACTGAAGCTTTCTTT.

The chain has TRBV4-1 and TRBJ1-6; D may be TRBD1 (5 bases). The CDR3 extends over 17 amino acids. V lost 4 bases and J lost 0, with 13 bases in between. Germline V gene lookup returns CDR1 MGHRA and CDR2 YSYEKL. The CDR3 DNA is TGCGCCAGCAGCCCGAACCGACAGAGCTCCTATAATTCACCCCTCCACTTT. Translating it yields CASSPNRQSSYNSPLHF.

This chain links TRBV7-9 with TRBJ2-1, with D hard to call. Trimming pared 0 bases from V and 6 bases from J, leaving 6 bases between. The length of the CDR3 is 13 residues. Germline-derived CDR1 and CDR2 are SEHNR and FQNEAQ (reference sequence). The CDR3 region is CASSLARGNEQFF. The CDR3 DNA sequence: TGTGCCAGCAGCTTAGCTCGAGGCAATGAGCAGTTCTTC.

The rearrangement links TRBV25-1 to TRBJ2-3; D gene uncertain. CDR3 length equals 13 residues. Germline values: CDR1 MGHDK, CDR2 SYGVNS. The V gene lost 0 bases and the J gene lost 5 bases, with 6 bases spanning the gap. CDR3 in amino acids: CASSEYRLDTQYF. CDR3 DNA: TGTGCCAGCAGTGAATACAGATTAGATACGCAGTATTTT.

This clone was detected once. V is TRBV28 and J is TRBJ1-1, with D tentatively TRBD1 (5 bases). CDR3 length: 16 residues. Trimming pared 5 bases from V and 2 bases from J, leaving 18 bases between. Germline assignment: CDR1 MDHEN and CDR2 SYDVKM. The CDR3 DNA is TGTGCCAGCAGTCCCCTTCGGCAGGGCGGAAACACTGAAGCTTTCTTT. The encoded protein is CASSPLRQGGNTEAFF.

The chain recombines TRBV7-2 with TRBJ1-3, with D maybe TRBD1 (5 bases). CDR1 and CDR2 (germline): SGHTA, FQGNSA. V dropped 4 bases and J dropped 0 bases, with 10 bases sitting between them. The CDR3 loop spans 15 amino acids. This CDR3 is CASSSWTFSGNTIYF. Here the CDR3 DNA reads TGTGCCAGCAGCTCCTGGACATTCTCTGGAAACACCATATATTTT. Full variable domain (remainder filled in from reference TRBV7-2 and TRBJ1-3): GAGVSQSPSNKVTEKGKDVELRCDPISGHTALYWYRQSLGQGLEFLIYFQGNSAPDKSGLPSDRFSAERTGGSVSTLTIQRTQQEDSAVYLCASSSWTFSGNTIYFGEGSWLTVV.

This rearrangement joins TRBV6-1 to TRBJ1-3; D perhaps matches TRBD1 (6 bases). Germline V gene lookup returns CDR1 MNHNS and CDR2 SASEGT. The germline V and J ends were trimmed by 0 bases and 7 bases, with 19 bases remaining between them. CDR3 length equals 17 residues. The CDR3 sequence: CASSEALLSGAANTIYF. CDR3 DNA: TGTGCCAGCAGTGAAGCGCTTCTTTCAGGGGCGGCGAACACCATATATTTT.

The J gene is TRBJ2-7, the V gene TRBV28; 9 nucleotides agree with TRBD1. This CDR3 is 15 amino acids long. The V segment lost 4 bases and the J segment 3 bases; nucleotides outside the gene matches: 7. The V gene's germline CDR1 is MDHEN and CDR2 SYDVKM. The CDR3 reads CASSSQGQGYYEQYV. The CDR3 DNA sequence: TGTGCCAGCAGTTCTCAGGGACAGGGCTACTACGAGCAGTACGTC.

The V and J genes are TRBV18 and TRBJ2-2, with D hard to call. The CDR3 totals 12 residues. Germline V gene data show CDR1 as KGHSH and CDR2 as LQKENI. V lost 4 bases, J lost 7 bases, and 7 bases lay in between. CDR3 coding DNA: TGTGCCAGCTCACTATATAACGGGGAGCTGTTTTTT. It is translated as CASSLYNGELFF.

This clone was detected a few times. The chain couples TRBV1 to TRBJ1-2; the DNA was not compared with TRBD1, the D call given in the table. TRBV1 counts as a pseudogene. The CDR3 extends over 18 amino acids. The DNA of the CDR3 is TGCACCAGCAGCCAAGACTCCCTCCGACAGGGCCCTAACTATGGCTACACCTTC. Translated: CTSSQDSLRQGPNYGYTF.

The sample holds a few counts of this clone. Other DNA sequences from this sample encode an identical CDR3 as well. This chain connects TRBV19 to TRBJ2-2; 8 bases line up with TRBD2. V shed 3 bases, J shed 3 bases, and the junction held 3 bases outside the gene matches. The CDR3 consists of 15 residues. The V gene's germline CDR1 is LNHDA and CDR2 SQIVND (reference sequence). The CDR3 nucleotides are TGTGCCAGTAGTATTTCTAGCGGGTACACCGGGGAGCTGTTTTTT. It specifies CASSISSGYTGELFF.

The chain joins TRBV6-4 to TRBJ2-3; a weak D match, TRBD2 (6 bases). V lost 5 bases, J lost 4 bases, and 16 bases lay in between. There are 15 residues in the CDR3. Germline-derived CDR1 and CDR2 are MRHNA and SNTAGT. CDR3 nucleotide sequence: TGTGCCAGCAGTTTACACACTAGCCGGGCAGATACGCAGTATTTT. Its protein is CASSLHTSRADTQYF.

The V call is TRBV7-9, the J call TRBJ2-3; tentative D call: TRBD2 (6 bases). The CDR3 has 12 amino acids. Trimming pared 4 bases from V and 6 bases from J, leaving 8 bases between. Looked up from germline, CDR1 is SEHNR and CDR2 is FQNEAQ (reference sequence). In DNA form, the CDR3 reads TGTGCCAGCAGCTCAAGCGGGGATACGCAGTATTTT. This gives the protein CASSSSGDTQYF.

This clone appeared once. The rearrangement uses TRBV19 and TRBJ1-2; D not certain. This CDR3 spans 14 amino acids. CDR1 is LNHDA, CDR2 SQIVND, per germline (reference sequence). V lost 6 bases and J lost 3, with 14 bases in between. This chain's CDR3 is CASRGAQSYYGYTF. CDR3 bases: TGTGCCAGTAGAGGAGCGCAAAGCTACTATGGCTACACCTTC.

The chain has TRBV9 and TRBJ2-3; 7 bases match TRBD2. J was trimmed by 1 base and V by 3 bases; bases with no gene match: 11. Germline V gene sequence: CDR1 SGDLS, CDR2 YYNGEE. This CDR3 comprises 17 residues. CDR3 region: CASSGGLRSGGTDTQYF. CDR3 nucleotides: TGTGCCAGCAGCGGAGGGTTAAGAAGCGGGGGCACAGATACGCAGTATTTT.

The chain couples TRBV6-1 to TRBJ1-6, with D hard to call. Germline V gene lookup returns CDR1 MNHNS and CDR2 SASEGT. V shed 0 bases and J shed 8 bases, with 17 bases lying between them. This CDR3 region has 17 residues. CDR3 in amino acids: CASSEAQTKHWDSPLHF. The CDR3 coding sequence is TGTGCCAGCAGTGAAGCCCAGACTAAACATTGGGATTCACCCCTCCACTTT.

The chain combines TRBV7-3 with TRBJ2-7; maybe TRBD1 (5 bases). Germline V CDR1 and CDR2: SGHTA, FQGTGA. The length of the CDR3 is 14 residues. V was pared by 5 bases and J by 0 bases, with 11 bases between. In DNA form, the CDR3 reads TGTGCCAGCAGCAAGACAGCGTCCTCCTACGAGCAGTACTTC. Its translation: CASSKTASSYEQYF.

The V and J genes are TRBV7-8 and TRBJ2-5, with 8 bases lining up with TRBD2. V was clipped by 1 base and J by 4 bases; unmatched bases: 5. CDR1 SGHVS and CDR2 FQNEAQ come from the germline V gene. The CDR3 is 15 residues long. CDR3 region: CASSLVGGAVETQYF. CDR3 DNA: TGTGCCAGCAGCTTAGTCGGGGGGGCCGTAGAGACCCAGTACTTC.